Detailed here is one T cell receptor (beta chain). Authors' processing steps: Reference gene primer amplification gave estimated nucleated cell counts. Sequencing used immunoSEQ multiplex PCR; TCRdb keeps in-frame clones, though not all of them. That table is the source of V, J and clone size, and D and trimming were worked out from the DNA. Here the sample spans about 380,000 clones, roughly 85% being singletons. The ends lost 4 bases at V and 5 bases at J; junction bases unmatched: 11. Looked up from germline, CDR1 is SGHRS and CDR2 is YFSETQ. This CDR3 region has 16 residues. The sample is drawn from a study of blood T cell repertoires in COVID-19. Study summary: Both acute and convalescent COVID-19 samples were obtained from the United States, Italy and Spain. In each case, the material was cDNA or gDNA derived from T cells, B-cell-depleted T cells, or PBMCs.

Sequenced material: peripheral blood. The sequence came from a young woman with acute or convalescent COVID-19. The gene calls are TRBV5-1 and TRBJ2-2; 7 positions match TRBD2. CDR3 residues: CASSQGTTRGTGELFF. The CDR3 DNA reads as TGCGCCAGCAGCCAAGGGACTACCCGGGGAACCGGGGAGCTGTTTTTT.